The next 14 T cell receptor beta chains were all read from a single sample in a study of identifying expanded T cells in peripheral blood. The protocol was immunoSEQ multiplex PCR, while the TCRdb copy is restricted to in-frame clones and leaves out a portion. The repertoire holds approximately 83,000 clones, around 83% seen once, with around 4.5% in the top ten. The sample comprised blood. The receptor source for this set is a person aged 18 to 69 in good health.

The chain uses TRBV5-1 and TRBJ2-4; D remains ambiguous. Germline V gives CDR1 SGHRS, CDR2 YFSETQ. Trimming stripped 5 bases from V and 1 base from J, with 7 bases between. The CDR3 is 13 residues long. The CDR3 loop is CASSSGAKNIQYF. Here the CDR3 DNA reads TGCGCCAGCAGTTCAGGCGCCAAAAACATTCAGTACTTC. Combining the CDR3 with reference TRBV5-1 and TRBJ2-4 gives the whole variable domain KAGVTQTPRYLIKTRGQQVTLSCSPISGHRSVSWYQQTPGQGLQFLFEYFSETQRNKGNFPGRFSGRQFSNSRSEMNVSTLELGDSALYLCASSSGAKNIQYFGAGTRLSVL.

This clone was seen only a few times. This sequence joins TRBV29-1 and TRBJ1-1; D may be TRBD1 (5 bases). V was trimmed by 6 bases and J by 6 bases, leaving 17 bases between them. Germline V CDR1 and CDR2: SQVTM, ANQGSEA. The CDR3 is 13 residues long. CDR3 in amino acids: CSVEMTVRSEAFF. CDR3 sequence (DNA): TGCAGCGTGGAAATGACAGTTCGCTCTGAAGCTTTCTTT.

V and J are TRBV4-3 and TRBJ1-1; 8 bases agree with TRBD1. CDR1 is LGHNA, CDR2 YSLEER, per germline. The CDR3 loop spans 15 amino acids. V gave up 4 bases and J gave up 7 bases; unmatched junction bases: 11. The CDR3 is CASSPDRGIGDEAFF. CDR3 nucleotides: TGCGCCAGCAGCCCAGACAGGGGAATCGGTGATGAAGCTTTCTTT.

The DNA for the CDR3 is TGTGCCAGCAGCCCCCGCTCCGGGACTAGCGGTCAAGAGACCCAGTACTTC. Residues: CASSPRSGTSGQETQYF. The genes are TRBV9 and TRBJ2-5; 11 nucleotides agree with TRBD2. CDR1 is SGDLS and CDR2 is YYNGEE in the germline V gene. V trimming: 4 bases; J trimming: 2 bases; junction bases outside the gene matches: 10. This CDR3 is 17 amino acids long. Complete variable domain (other parts from reference TRBV9 and TRBJ2-5): DSGVTQTPKHLITATGQRVTLRCSPRSGDLSVYWYQQSLDQGLQFLIQYYNGEERAKGNILERFSAQQFPDLHSELNLSSLELGDSALYFCASSPRSGTSGQETQYFGPGTRLLVL.

The chain carries TRBV5-1 and TRBJ2-7, with D tentatively TRBD1 (6 bases). The CDR3 loop spans 14 amino acids. The ends were cut back, 7 bases at V and 7 bases at J, with 21 bases in the middle. From germline, CDR1 is SGHRS and CDR2 YFSETQ. CDR3 in DNA: TGCGCCAGCTCGCGATACACCGGGACAAGAGAGCAGTACTTC. This encodes CASSRYTGTREQYF.

This clone came up a few times. The chain is built from TRBV30 and TRBJ1-1; D ambiguous. The CDR3 runs to 12 residues. Between the trimmed V and J ends, which lost 2 bases and 4 bases, there was a span of 8 bases. CDR1 and CDR2 (germline): GTSNPN, SVGIG (reference sequence). The CDR3 coding sequence is TGTGCCTGGAGTCGATGGGGCACTGAAGCTTTCTTT. Residues: CAWSRWGTEAFF. Full variable domain (rest looked up from reference TRBV30 and TRBJ1-1): SQTIHQWPATLVQPVGSPLSLECTVEGTSNPNLYWYRQAAGRGLQLLFYSVGIGQISSEVPQNLSASRPQDRQFILSSKKLLLSDSGFYLCAWSRWGTEAFFGQGTRLTVV.

The V call is TRBV5-4, the J call TRBJ2-1, with D possibly TRBD2 on 7 matching bases. Looked up from germline, CDR1 is SGHNT and CDR2 is YYREEE (reference sequence). CDR3 length equals 18 residues. With 2 bases removed from V and 1 base from J, the gap between germline ends came to 19 bases. The CDR3 region has the DNA TGTGCCAGCAGCTTCTTCCGAGGGGGGGGAGGTTCCTACAATGAGCAGTTCTTC. Protein product: CASSFFRGGGGSYNEQFF. The variable domain in full, with the rest retrieved from reference TRBV5-4 and TRBJ2-1, is ETGVTQSPTHLIKTRGQQVTLRCSSQSGHNTVSWYQQALGQGPQFIFQYYREEENGRGNFPPRFSGLQFPNYSSELNVNALELDDSALYLCASSFFRGGGGSYNEQFFGPGTRLTVL.

The gene calls are TRBV7-2 and TRBJ2-6; TRBD1 is a possible D gene (6 bases). The length of the CDR3 is 18 residues. V lost 2 bases to trimming and J lost 0 bases, with 14 bases between them. From germline, CDR1 is SGHTA and CDR2 FQGNSA. The CDR3 here is CASSLTSTGGSGANVLTF. The CDR3 DNA sequence: TGTGCCAGCAGCTTAACTTCGACAGGAGGCTCTGGGGCCAACGTCCTGACTTTC.

This chain links TRBV7-9 with TRBJ1-5, with D perhaps matching TRBD1 (5 bases). Germline assignment: CDR1 SEHNR and CDR2 FQNEAQ (reference sequence). V was pared by 0 bases and J by 7 bases, with 7 bases between. The CDR3 contains 13 residues. CDR3 protein: CASSLAGGQPQHF. DNA for the CDR3: TGTGCCAGCAGCTTAGCGGGGGGGCAGCCCCAGCATTTT.

The chain uses TRBV7-8 and TRBJ1-2; possibly TRBD1 for D (5 bases). Looked up from germline, CDR1 is SGHVS and CDR2 is FQNEAQ. This CDR3 contains 15 residues. With 5 bases removed from V and 4 bases from J, the gap between germline ends came to 17 bases. In DNA form, the CDR3 reads TGTGCCAGCAGCACGCTACGGAGGACAACCTATGGCTACACCTTC. It specifies CASSTLRRTTYGYTF.

V usage is TRBV6-1 and J usage is TRBJ1-5; D ambiguous. This CDR3 is built from 16 residues. V was shortened by 3 bases and J by 3 bases, with 15 bases between the two germline ends. Looked up from germline, CDR1 is MNHNS and CDR2 is SASEGT. The DNA for the CDR3 is TGTGCCAGCAGTGAGGAGACGGCCTACACCAATCAGCCCCAGCATTTT. Its translation is CASSEETAYTNQPQHF.

This chain joins TRBV6-4 and TRBJ2-7, with TRBD2 as a possible D gene (5 bases). This CDR3 has 16 residues. V was clipped by 6 bases and J by 2 bases, with 20 bases between them. Per germline, CDR1 MRHNA and CDR2 SNTAGT. Here the CDR3 reads CASRLIPRTGTYEQYF. The CDR3 DNA follows: TGTGCCAGCAGACTAATCCCTCGGACGGGGACCTACGAGCAGTACTTC.

This chain connects TRBV12-5 to TRBJ1-4; D might be TRBD1 (6 bases). V lost 6 bases, J lost 6 bases, and 11 bases lay in between. The germline CDR1 and CDR2 sequences are LGHNT and FRNRAP. CDR3 length: 13 residues. The CDR3 sequence: CASGEGGHEKLFF. CDR3 sequence (DNA): TGTGCTAGTGGGGAGGGGGGGCATGAAAAACTGTTTTTT.

A single count supports this clone. The rearrangement joins TRBV7-2 to TRBJ1-2, with TRBD1 matching over 9 bases. The CDR3 is 13 amino acids. Germline trimming cut 4 bases from V and 8 bases from J; bases unmatched to any gene: 5. In germline, CDR1 is SGHTA, CDR2 FQGNSA. The CDR3: CASSWADRGGYTF. The CDR3 DNA sequence: TGTGCCAGCAGCTGGGCGGACAGGGGAGGCTACACCTTC.